Listed below are T cell receptor beta chains from one sample, sequenced in a study of T cell responses to AZD1222 COVID-19 vaccine. Produced via immunoSEQ multiplex PCR; TCRdb's table is partial and in-frame only. The data contain 6,000 to 6,500 clones, about 90% of them singletons. The specimen comprised peripheral blood, sampled 28 days after the second AZD1222 dose. Receptors originate from an adult who received the AZD1222 COVID-19 vaccine. Each CDR3 is given with its conserved first and last residue. The D gene is left open where the match is weak.

TRBV10-3	.	TRBJ1-6	CASRQALNSPLHF
TRBV5-1	.	TRBJ2-5	CASSLATAGARETQYF
TRBV7-9	TRBD2	TRBJ2-5	CASSSRSSREGPYQETQYF
TRBV5-8	.	TRBJ2-2	CASSFWRGAELGGLFF
TRBV6-2/TRBV6-3	TRBD1	TRBJ1-5	CASSSGGRGRNQPQHF
TRBV7-9	.	TRBJ1-2	CASSLAGGAYGYTF
TRBV2	.	TRBJ1-1	CASRDREGNTEAFF
TRBV11-2	.	TRBJ2-5	CASSPGRRSNQETQYF
TRBV7-8	TRBD1	TRBJ2-6	CASSWGQGFKGANVLTF
TRBV7-6	.	TRBJ2-7	CASSLQGISYEQYF
TRBV7-9	.	TRBJ2-5	CASSFTSQETQYF
TRBV9	TRBD1	TRBJ1-5	CASSVSTGLNQPQHF
TRBV14	TRBD1	TRBJ1-2	CASSRGQGAAYGYTF
TRBV18	TRBD2	TRBJ2-1	CASSPTAGLDSRGQFF
TRBV6-2/TRBV6-3	.	TRBJ1-1	CASSLGTAAFF
TRBV6-5	TRBD1	TRBJ2-3	CASSSDRVRSDTQYF
TRBV18	TRBD1	TRBJ2-1	CASSLIQGNEQFF
TRBV5-1	.	TRBJ1-3	CASSFGQRGNTIYF
TRBV28	TRBD2	TRBJ2-7	CASSFGAGGPREQYF
TRBV11-3	.	TRBJ1-1	CASSLEAGSGGAFF
TRBV24-1	TRBD1	TRBJ1-1	CATNRGPNTEAFF
TRBV19	.	TRBJ1-1	CASTAWGGTEAFF
TRBV7-2	TRBD2	TRBJ2-3	CASSPSGSSDTQYF
TRBV15	TRBD1	TRBJ1-2	CATSRGGTGGGYTF
TRBV5-1	.	TRBJ1-1	CASSSTTGLNTEAFF
TRBV3-1/TRBV3-2	.	TRBJ1-2	CASSQGVRVAGYTF
TRBV6-5	.	TRBJ1-2	CASSYDRRYGYTF
TRBV19	.	TRBJ1-1	CASSGTGIAGAFF
TRBV5-4	TRBD2	TRBJ2-7	CASSRRGRGYEQYF
TRBV7-2	.	TRBJ2-6	CASSLAWGPGNVLTF
TRBV9	TRBD2	TRBJ2-2	CASSVRPSGRAPGELFF
TRBV2	.	TRBJ1-6	CASSEGRAYNSPLHF